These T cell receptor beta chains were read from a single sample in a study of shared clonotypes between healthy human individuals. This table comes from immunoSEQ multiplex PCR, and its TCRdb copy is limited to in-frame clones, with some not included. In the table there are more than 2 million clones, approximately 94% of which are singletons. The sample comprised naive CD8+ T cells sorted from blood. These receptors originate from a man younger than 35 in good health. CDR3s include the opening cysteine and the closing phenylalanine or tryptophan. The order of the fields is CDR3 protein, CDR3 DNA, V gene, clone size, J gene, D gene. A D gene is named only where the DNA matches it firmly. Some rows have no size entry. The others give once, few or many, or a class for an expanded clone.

CASSLSGRTYEQYF | TGTGCCAGCAGCTTGTCGGGACGGACCTACGAGCAGTACTTC | TRBV7-9 | - | TRBJ2-7 | -
CASSRNGAWDEQYF | TGTGCCAGCAGCCGTAACGGGGCGTGGGACGAGCAGTACTTC | TRBV7-3 | - | TRBJ2-7 | -
CASSIPGPNNEQFF | TGCGCCAGCAGCATCCCAGGGCCGAACAATGAGCAGTTCTTC | TRBV4-1 | once | TRBJ2-1 | -
CAWAGLGTSGGLPNTGELFF | TGTGCCTGGGCGGGACTAGGGACTAGCGGGGGATTACCGAACACCGGGGAGCTGTTTTTT | TRBV30 | - | TRBJ2-2 | TRBD2
CSVVFGLNYNEQFF | TGCAGCGTTGTCTTCGGACTTAACTACAATGAGCAGTTCTTC | TRBV29-1 | - | TRBJ2-1 | -
CATSHVGSSYNEQFF | TGTGCCACCTCACACGTCGGCTCGTCCTACAATGAGCAGTTCTTC | TRBV19 | - | TRBJ2-1 | -
CASSQAGLWSGGNEQFF | TGTGCCAGCAGCCAAGCGGGGTTGTGGAGCGGGGGTAATGAGCAGTTCTTC | TRBV14 | - | TRBJ2-1 | TRBD2
CASSYGTGGSYNEQFF | TGTGCCAGCAGTTACGGGACGGGGGGGTCCTACAATGAGCAGTTCTTC | TRBV6-5 | - | TRBJ2-1 | TRBD2
CASSLEGEMWANTEAFF | TGCGCCAGCAGCTTGGAAGGGGAGATGTGGGCCAACACTGAAGCTTTCTTT | TRBV5-1 | - | TRBJ1-1 | -
CAWSATGATGELFF | TGTGCCTGGAGTGCGACAGGAGCCACCGGGGAGCTGTTTTTT | TRBV30 | - | TRBJ2-2 | -
CASRSGSLPYNEQFF | TGTGCCAGCAGGTCTGGATCGTTGCCCTACAATGAGCAGTTCTTC | TRBV7-9 | - | TRBJ2-1 | -
CASSLTGSTYEQYF | TGCGCCAGCAGCTTGACGGGCAGCACCTACGAGCAGTACTTC | TRBV5-1 | - | TRBJ2-7 | -
CASSPLGRNTEAFF | TGTGCCAGCAGCCCCCTCGGGAGGAACACTGAAGCTTTCTTT | TRBV4-2 | - | TRBJ1-1 | -
CASRNRVLDNSPLHF | TGTGCCAGCCGAAACAGGGTTCTCGATAATTCACCCCTCCACTTT | TRBV27 | - | TRBJ1-6 | -